One sample yielded the 15 T cell receptor beta chains listed below, sequenced in a study of CD8 T cells in Susac syndrome (dated by TCRdb to about 2019). The library was obtained by the immunoSEQ multiplex PCR assay. RNA was extracted using the RNeasy kit, and about 0.5 to 1 ug of the RNA was reverse transcribed with random hexamers. Starting from the raw public reads, TCRdb applied fastp trimming at Q25, assembled clones with MiXCR and retained in-frame beta chains. Rows matching on CDR3 protein sequence are summarized as one entry with the most common DNA and genes. Counted in this sample were about 69,000 distinct CDR3 sequences; around 93% of them appeared once. The ten largest account for approximately 0.25% of the sample. Specimen: CD8+ T cells from PBMCs. The origin of the receptors is a human donor in good health.

The V gene is TRBV5-4, the J gene TRBJ1-6; tentatively, D is TRBD1 (6 bases). The CDR3 is 16 residues long. Germline lookup yields CDR1 SGHNT and CDR2 YYREEE (reference sequence). V was cut by 3 bases and J by 4 bases, with 14 bases left in between. CDR3 loop: CASSSSTGAYNSPLHF. In nucleotides, the CDR3 is TGTGCCAGCAGCTCATCGACAGGCGCGTATAATTCACCCCTCCACTTT.

The chain couples TRBV2 to TRBJ2-1; the D is unclear. The CDR3 spans 15 residues. V was clipped by 1 base and J by 2 bases, with 9 bases between them. Germline CDR1 is SNHLY and CDR2 is FYNNEI. CDR3 in amino acids: CASSEGEVTYNEQFF. As DNA, the CDR3 is TGTGCCAGCAGTGAAGGCGAGGTTACCTACAATGAGCAGTTCTTC.

The V call is TRBV23-1, the J call TRBJ1-1, with D hard to call. Being an ORF, TRBV23-1 has a function that is uncertain. The length of the CDR3 is 15 residues. V lost 7 bases, J lost 5 bases, and 20 bases lay in between. The CDR3 DNA follows: TGCGCCAGCATACGAGATCAGTACTTTGGGACTGAAGCTTTCTTT. It yields the protein CASIRDQYFGTEAFF.

The rearrangement joins TRBV29-1 to TRBJ1-2; D gene ambiguous. V lost 7 bases to trimming and J lost 8 bases, with 20 bases between them. The germline V gene encodes CDR1 SQVTM and CDR2 ANQGSEA. The CDR3 runs to 13 residues. CDR3 DNA sequence: TGCAGCGCCTCAGAACGGGAGGGATCCGGCTACACCTTC. Amino acids: CSASEREGSGYTF. Using reference TRBV29-1 and TRBJ1-2 for the parts outside the CDR3, the full variable domain is SAVISQKPSRDICQRGTSLTIQCQVDSQVTMMFWYRQQPGQSLTLIATANQGSEATYESGFVIDKFPISRPNLTFSTLTVSNMSPEDSSIYLCSASEREGSGYTFGSGTRLTVV.

The chain uses TRBV25-1 and TRBJ2-1; TRBD2 is a possible D gene (6 bases). This CDR3 contains 15 residues. V was pared by 1 base and J by 7 bases, with 14 bases between. Germline V gene sequence: CDR1 MGHDK, CDR2 SYGVNS. The CDR3 region is CASSELASVRNEQFF. The CDR3, as DNA: TGTGCCAGCAGTGAATTGGCTAGCGTGAGGAATGAGCAGTTCTTC.

V is TRBV19 and J is TRBJ2-5, with D possibly being TRBD1 or TRBD2 (5 bases each). The CDR3 loop spans 13 amino acids. The V end was cut by 9 bases, the J end by 0 bases, with 11 bases between. Germline CDR1 is LNHDA and CDR2 is SQIVND (reference sequence). The CDR3, as DNA: TGTGCCAGCGGGACCACCCACCAAGAGACCCAGTACTTC. The encoded protein is CASGTTHQETQYF.

CDR3 sequence: CAISGDGGSEQYF. DNA of the CDR3: TGTGCCATCAGTGGGGACGGGGGGAGCGAGCAGTACTTC. This rearrangement joins TRBV10-3 to TRBJ2-7; TRBD2 agrees at 7 bases. J lost 6 bases, V lost 4 bases, and 6 bases had no gene match. The CDR3 runs to 13 residues. The germline gives CDR1 ENHRY, CDR2 SYGVKD.

The gene calls are TRBV4-1 and TRBJ2-1, with 10 bases identical to TRBD1. V lost 0 bases to trimming and J lost 7 bases; unmatched junction nucleotides: 9. Germline V gene sequence: CDR1 MGHRA, CDR2 YSYEKL. The CDR3 is made up of 17 amino acids. CDR3: CASSQDMATGGRNEQFF. The CDR3 coding sequence is TGCGCCAGCAGCCAAGATATGGCGACAGGGGGCAGGAATGAGCAGTTCTTC.

V usage is TRBV29-1 and J usage is TRBJ2-1, with D perhaps matching TRBD2 (6 bases). The CDR3 spans 16 residues. V dropped 0 bases and J dropped 4 bases, with 16 bases sitting between them. Germline CDR1 is SQVTM and CDR2 is ANQGSEA. As DNA, the CDR3 is TGCAGCGTTGAAGACTCTAGCGCGGGGAGGTACAATGAGCAGTTCTTC. Protein: CSVEDSSAGRYNEQFF.

The chain is built from TRBV9 and TRBJ2-5, with TRBD2 as a possible D gene (5 bases). The V gene's germline CDR1 is SGDLS and CDR2 YYNGEE. The CDR3 runs to 15 residues. Trimming cost V 4 bases and J 5 bases, with 18 bases left between them. This CDR3 is CASSIGGLRGETQYF. The CDR3 coding sequence is TGTGCCAGCAGCATTGGAGGTTTACGAGGGGAGACCCAGTACTTC.

The chain recombines TRBV6-2 or TRBV6-3 with TRBJ2-5; 8 bases are a match to TRBD2. The V and J ends lost 6 bases and 5 bases, in that order; junction bases with no gene match: 8. The length of the CDR3 is 14 residues. Germline V gives CDR1 MNHEY, CDR2 SVGEGT. CDR3 in amino acids: CASSGVAGQETQYF. The CDR3 nucleotides are TGTGCCAGCAGCGGGGTAGCGGGGCAGGAGACCCAGTACTTC.

This chain connects TRBV5-4 to TRBJ1-1, with D hard to call. The CDR3 totals 12 residues. Germline values: CDR1 SGHNT, CDR2 YYREEE (reference sequence). Trimming left V 7 bases short and J 4 bases short, with 11 bases between. CDR3 protein: CASQHSGTEAFF. CDR3 in DNA: TGTGCCAGCCAGCACAGCGGCACTGAAGCTTTCTTT.

The V and J genes are TRBV3-1 and TRBJ2-7, with 7 bases identical to TRBD2. The junction had 6 bases not matched to a gene; V was cut back by 1 base and J by 3 bases. Germline CDR1 and CDR2: LGHDT and YNNKEL (reference sequence). This CDR3 has 15 amino acids. CDR3 nucleotide sequence: TGTGCCAGCAGCCAAGCGGTGGGAGGGTTCTACGAGCAGTACTTC. This gives the protein CASSQAVGGFYEQYF.

The rearrangement links TRBV29-1 to TRBJ2-5; 7 nucleotides align to TRBD1. The ends lost 8 bases at V and 3 bases at J; junction bases unmatched: 9. CDR1 and CDR2 (germline): SQVTM, ANQGSEA. This CDR3 contains 13 residues. The CDR3: CSHIGQGEETQYF. CDR3 in DNA: TGCAGCCACATCGGGCAGGGGGAAGAGACCCAGTACTTC.

The chain carries TRBV15 and TRBJ1-1, with 8 bases matching TRBD1. This CDR3 is 16 amino acids long. In germline, CDR1 is LNHNV, CDR2 YYDKDF (reference sequence). With V trimmed by 4 bases and J by 9 bases, 16 bases remained unmatched. The CDR3 loop is CATSTRTGPSYGQAFF. CDR3 nucleotides: TGTGCCACCAGCACACGGACAGGGCCTTCTTATGGCCAAGCTTTCTTT.